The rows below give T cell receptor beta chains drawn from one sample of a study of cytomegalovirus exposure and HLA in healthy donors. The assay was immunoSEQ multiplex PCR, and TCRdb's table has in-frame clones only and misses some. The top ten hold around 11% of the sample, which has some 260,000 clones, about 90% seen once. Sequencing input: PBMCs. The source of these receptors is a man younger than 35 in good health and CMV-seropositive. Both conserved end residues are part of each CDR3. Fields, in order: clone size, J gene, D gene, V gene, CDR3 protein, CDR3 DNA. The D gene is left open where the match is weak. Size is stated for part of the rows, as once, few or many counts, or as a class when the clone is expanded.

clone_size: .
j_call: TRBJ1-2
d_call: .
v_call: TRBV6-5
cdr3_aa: CASTPLGDYYGYTF
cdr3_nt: TGTGCCAGCACCCCCCTCGGGGATTACTATGGCTACACCTTC

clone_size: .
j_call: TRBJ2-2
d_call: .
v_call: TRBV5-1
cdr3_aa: CASSFGSSNTGELFF
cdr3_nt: TGCGCCAGCAGCTTTGGGTCTTCGAACACCGGGGAGCTGTTTTTT

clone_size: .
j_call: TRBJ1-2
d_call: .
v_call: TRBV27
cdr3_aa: CASSSGRTNYGYTF
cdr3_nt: TGTGCCAGCAGTTCCGGACGGACTAACTATGGCTACACCTTC

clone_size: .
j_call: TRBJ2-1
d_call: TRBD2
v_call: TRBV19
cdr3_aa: CASSIGGLAGGIPYNEQFF
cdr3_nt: TGTGCCAGTAGTATCGGGGGACTAGCGGGAGGTATTCCCTACAATGAGCAGTTCTTC

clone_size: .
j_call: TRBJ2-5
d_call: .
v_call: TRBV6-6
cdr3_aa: CASSYSGGIQETQYF
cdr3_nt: TGTGCCAGCAGTTACTCGGGCGGAATCCAAGAGACCCAGTACTTC

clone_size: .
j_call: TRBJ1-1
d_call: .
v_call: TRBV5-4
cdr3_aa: CASSLDWGARTEAFF
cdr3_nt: TGTGCCAGCAGCTTGGATTGGGGGGCTCGAACTGAAGCTTTCTTT

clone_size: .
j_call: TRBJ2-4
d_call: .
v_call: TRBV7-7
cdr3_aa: CASSLVWGLAKNIQYF
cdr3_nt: TGTGCCAGCAGCTTAGTCTGGGGACTAGCCAAAAACATTCAGTACTTC

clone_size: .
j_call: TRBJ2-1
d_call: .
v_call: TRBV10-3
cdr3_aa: CATGTEYNEQFF
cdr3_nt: TGTGCCACGGGGACTGAATACAATGAGCAGTTCTTC

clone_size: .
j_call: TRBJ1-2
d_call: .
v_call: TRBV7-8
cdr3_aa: CASSPGQDPSYGYTF
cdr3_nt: TGTGCCAGCAGCCCCGGGCAAGACCCTTCTTATGGCTACACCTTC

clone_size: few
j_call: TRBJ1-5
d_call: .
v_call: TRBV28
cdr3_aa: CASSPDSNQPQHF
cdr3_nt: TGTGCCAGCAGCCCCGACAGCAATCAGCCCCAGCATTTT

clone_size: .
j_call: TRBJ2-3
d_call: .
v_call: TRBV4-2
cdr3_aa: CASSQDLTDTQYF
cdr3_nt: TGTGCCAGCAGCCAAGACTTAACAGATACGCAGTATTTT

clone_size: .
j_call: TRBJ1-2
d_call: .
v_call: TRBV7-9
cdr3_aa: CASSLGPRGYTF
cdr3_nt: TGTGCCAGCAGCTTAGGTCCCCGCGGCTACACCTTC

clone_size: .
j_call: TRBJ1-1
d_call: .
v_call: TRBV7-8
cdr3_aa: CASSSGTEAFF
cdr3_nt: TGTGCCAGCAGCTCGGGGACTGAAGCTTTCTTT

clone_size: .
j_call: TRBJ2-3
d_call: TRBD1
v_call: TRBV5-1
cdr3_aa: CASSLTGLDTQYF
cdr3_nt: TGCGCCAGCAGCCTGACAGGGTTGGATACGCAGTATTTT

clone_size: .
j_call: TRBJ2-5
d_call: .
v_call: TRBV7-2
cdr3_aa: CASSLQETQYF
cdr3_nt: TGTGCCAGCAGCCTCCAAGAGACCCAGTACTTC

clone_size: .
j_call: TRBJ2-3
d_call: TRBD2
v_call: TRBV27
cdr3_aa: CASRPRLAGVADTQYF
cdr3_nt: TGTGCCAGCAGACCAAGACTAGCGGGAGTAGCAGATACGCAGTATTTT

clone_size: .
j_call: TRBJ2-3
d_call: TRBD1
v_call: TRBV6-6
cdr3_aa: CASRPGQNTDTQYF
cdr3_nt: TGTGCCAGCAGACCGGGACAGAACACAGATACGCAGTATTTT

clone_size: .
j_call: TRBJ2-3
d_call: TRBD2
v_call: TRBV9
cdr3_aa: CASSVGLADTDTQYF
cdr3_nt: TGTGCCAGCAGCGTCGGACTAGCGGACACAGATACGCAGTATTTT

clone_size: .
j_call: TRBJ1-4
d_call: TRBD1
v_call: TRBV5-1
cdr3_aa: CASRPGGEEKLFF
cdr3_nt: TGCGCCAGCAGACCAGGGGGGGAAGAAAAACTGTTTTTT

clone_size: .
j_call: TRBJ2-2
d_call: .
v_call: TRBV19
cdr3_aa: CASSIVGNTGELFF
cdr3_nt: TGTGCCAGTAGTATAGTGGGGAACACCGGGGAGCTGTTTTTT

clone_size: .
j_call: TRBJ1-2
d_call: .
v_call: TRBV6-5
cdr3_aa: CASSYSNTGPLVYTF
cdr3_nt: TGTGCCAGCAGTTACTCGAATACAGGGCCGTTGGTCTACACCTTC

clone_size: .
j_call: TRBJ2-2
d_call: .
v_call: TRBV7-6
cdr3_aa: CASSLVAANTGELFF
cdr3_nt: TGTGCCAGCAGCTTAGTAGCCGCGAACACCGGGGAGCTGTTTTTT

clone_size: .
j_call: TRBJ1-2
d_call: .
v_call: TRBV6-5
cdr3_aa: CASSYSGYGYTF
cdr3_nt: TGTGCCAGCAGTTACTCCGGGTACGGCTACACCTTC

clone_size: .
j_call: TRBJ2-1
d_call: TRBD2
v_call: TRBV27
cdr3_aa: CASSSLAGSYNEQFF
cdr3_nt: TGTGCCAGCAGCTCCCTAGCGGGTTCTTACAATGAGCAGTTCTTC